The source of this TCR beta chain is a study of metastatic and nonmetastatic thyroid tumors. Study-wide results and caveats: Benign nodules reportedly had significantly lower TCR beta diversity than malignant thyroid tumors in blood and tumor.

This clone was seen a handful of times. Antigen unknown. It is likely a read error, because the conserved phenylalanine at the end of the CDR3 is missing. No treatment of any kind had been given to any patient before thyroid surgery. TCRdb reanalyzed the PCR reads via MiXCR. The sample contains about 59,000 clones, under 20% of which appear only once. The CDR3 is made up of 14 amino acids. Trimming removed 10 bases from V and 4 bases from J, with 19 bases in between. Germline assignment: CDR1 MNHEY and CDR2 SMNVEV (reference sequence). This TCR was sampled from a male donor with papillary thyroid cancer or a benign thyroid nodule (not recorded which). Some clones in this sample may be carry-over from other donors' samples. Sample: blood. The V call is TRBV27, the J call TRBJ1-2, with D possibly matching TRBD1 (6 bases). CDR3 in amino acids: CANSYTGSVYGYTL. DNA of the CDR3: TGTGCCAACAGCTACACAGGGAGCGTCTATGGCTACACCTTA.